The entry below gives a single T cell receptor beta chain sequence along with its context. The antigen is not known. The data originate from a study of vaccination and CD4 T cells after COVID-19. Specified treatment: approximately nine-day PBMC culture with coronavirus spike peptide pools or control peptides (ViraFEST assay). Collection of the unexposed donor's CD4+ T cells took place before the COVID-19 pandemic (2011-2018). Some 2 million PBMCs were grown per well alongside about 10 IU/ml IL-2 and approximately 9.8 ug/ml peptide pools. Trimming removed 4 bases from V and 4 bases from J; junction bases left unmatched: 3. The CDR3 is 15 amino acids. The V gene's germline CDR1 is ENHRY and CDR2 SYGVKD. An Oncomine TCR Beta short-read assay was used to sequence the DNA from cultured CD4+ T cells. Genomic DNA was isolated from CD4+ T cells that had been cultured. TCRdb independently ran MiXCR on the PCR reads; one entry per CDR3 protein. The sample includes about 11,000 distinct CDR3 sequences, approximately 30% of them seen just once.

The sample taken for sequencing was CD4+ T cells from blood, cultured in vitro. The chain uses TRBV10-3 and TRBJ2-5, with 13 bases that match TRBD2. This clonotype was sampled from a human donor in good health. CDR3 sequence reads: CAISGGTSGIETQYF. The CDR3 DNA follows: TGTGCCATCAGTGGGGGGACTAGCGGGATAGAGACCCAGTACTTC.